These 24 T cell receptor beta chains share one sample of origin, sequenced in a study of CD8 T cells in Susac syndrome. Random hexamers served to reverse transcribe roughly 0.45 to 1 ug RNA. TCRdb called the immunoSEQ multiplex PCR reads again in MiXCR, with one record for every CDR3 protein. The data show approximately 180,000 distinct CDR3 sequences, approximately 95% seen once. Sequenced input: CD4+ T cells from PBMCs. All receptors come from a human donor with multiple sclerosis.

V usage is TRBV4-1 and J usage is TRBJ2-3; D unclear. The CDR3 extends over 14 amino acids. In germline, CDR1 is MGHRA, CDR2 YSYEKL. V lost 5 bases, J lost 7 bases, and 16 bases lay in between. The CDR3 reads CASSSTTVQNTQYF. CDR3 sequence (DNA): TGCGCCAGCAGCTCGACCACCGTTCAAAATACGCAGTATTTT.

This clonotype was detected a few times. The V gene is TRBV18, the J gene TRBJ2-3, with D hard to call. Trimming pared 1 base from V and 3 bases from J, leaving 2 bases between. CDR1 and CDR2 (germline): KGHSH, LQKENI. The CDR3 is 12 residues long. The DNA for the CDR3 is TGTGCCAGCTCACCACAGACAGATACGCAGTATTTT. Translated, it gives CASSPQTDTQYF. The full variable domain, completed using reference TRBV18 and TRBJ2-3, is NAGVMQNPRHLVRRRGQEARLRCSPMKGHSHVYWYRQLPEEGLKFMVYLQKENIIDESGMPKERFSAEFPKEGPSILRIQQVVRGDSAAYFCASSPQTDTQYFGPGTRLTVL.

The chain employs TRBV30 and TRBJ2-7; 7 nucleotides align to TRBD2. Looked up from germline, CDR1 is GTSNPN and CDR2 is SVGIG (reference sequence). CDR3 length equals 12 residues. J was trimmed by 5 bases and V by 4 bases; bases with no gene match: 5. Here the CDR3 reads CAWNSGSHEQYF. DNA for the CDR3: TGTGCCTGGAATAGCGGGTCCCACGAGCAGTACTTC.

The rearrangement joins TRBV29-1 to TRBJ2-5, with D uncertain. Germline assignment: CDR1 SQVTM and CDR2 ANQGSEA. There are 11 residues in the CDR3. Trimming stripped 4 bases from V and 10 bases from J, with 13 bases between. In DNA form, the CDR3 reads TGCAGCGTTGCCGGGCCCGGAGACCAGTACTTC. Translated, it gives CSVAGPGDQYF. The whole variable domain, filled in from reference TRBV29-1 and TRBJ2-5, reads SAVISQKPSRDICQRGTSLTIQCQVDSQVTMMFWYRQQPGQSLTLIATANQGSEATYESGFVIDKFPISRPNLTFSTLTVSNMSPEDSSIYLCSVAGPGDQYFGPGTRLLVL.

The CDR3 region has the DNA TGTGCCAGCAGTGATTGGGGGAAGGGGGCCAACGTCCTGACTTTC. Its translation: CASSDWGKGANVLTF. This rearrangement joins TRBV2 to TRBJ2-6, with D perhaps TRBD1 or TRBD2 (5 bases each). CDR1 and CDR2 (germline): SNHLY, FYNNEI. V lost 3 bases and J 4 bases, leaving 10 bases between the germline ends. There are 15 residues in the CDR3. The full variable domain, with the rest looked up from reference TRBV2 and TRBJ2-6, is EPEVTQTPSHQVTQMGQEVILRCVPISNHLYFYWYRQILGQKVEFLVSFYNNEISEKSEIFDDQFSVERPDGSNFTLKIRSTKLEDSAMYFCASSDWGKGANVLTFGAGSRLTVL.

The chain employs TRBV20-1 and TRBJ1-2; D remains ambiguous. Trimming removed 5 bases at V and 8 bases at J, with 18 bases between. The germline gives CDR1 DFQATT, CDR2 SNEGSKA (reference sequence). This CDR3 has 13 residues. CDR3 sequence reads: CSAWNTATPGYTF. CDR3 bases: TGCAGTGCTTGGAACACAGCCACTCCCGGCTACACCTTC.

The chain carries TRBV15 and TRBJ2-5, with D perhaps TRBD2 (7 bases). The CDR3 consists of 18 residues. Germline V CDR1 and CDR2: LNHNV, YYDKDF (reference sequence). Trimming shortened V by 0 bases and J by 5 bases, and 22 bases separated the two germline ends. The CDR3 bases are TGTGCCACCAGCAGAGATCTGTTGGGGGCGGGGGCCGGCGAGACCCAGTACTTC. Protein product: CATSRDLLGAGAGETQYF. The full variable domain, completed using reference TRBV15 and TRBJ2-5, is DAMVIQNPRYQVTQFGKPVTLSCSQTLNHNVMYWYQQKSSQAPKLLFHYYDKDFNNEADTPDNFQSRRPNTSFCFLDIRSPGLGDTAMYLCATSRDLLGAGAGETQYFGPGTRLLVL.

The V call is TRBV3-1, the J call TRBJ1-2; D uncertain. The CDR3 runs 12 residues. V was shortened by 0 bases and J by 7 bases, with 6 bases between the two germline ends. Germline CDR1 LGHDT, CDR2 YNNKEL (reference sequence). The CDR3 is CASSQDSSGYTF. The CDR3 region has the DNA TGTGCCAGCAGCCAAGATAGCTCTGGCTACACCTTC.

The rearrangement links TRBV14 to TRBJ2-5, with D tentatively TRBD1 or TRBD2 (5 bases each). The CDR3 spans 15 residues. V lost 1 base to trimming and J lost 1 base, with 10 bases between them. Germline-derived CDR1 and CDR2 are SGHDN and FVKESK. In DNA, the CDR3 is TGTGCCAGCAGCCAAGTTAGTGGGGGCCAAGAGACCCAGTACTTC. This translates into CASSQVSGGQETQYF.

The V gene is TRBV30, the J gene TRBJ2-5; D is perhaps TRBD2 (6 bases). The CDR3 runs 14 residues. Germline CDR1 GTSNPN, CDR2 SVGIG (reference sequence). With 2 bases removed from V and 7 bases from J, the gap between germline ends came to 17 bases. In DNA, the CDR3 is TGTGCCTGGAGTTTATATCGCAGGGAGGCGACCCAGTACTTC. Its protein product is CAWSLYRREATQYF. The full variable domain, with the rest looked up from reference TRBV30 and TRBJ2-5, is SQTIHQWPATLVQPVGSPLSLECTVEGTSNPNLYWYRQAAGRGLQLLFYSVGIGQISSEVPQNLSASRPQDRQFILSSKKLLLSDSGFYLCAWSLYRREATQYFGPGTRLLVL.

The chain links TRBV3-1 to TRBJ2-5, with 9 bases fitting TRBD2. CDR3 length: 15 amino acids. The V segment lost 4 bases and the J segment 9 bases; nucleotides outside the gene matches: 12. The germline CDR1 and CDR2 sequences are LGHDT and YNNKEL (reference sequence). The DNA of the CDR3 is TGTGCCAGCAGCCCTAGCGGGGCGCGCCTGGGGGCCCAGTACTTC. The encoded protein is CASSPSGARLGAQYF.

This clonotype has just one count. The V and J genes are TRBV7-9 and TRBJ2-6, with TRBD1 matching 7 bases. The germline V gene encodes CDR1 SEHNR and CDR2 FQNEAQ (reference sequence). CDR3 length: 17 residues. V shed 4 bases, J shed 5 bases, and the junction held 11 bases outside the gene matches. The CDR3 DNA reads TGTGCCAGCAGCTCACTCACAGGGGTGGGCTGGGCCAACGTCCTGACTTTC. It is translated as CASSSLTGVGWANVLTF. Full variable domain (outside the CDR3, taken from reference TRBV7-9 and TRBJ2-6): DTGVSQNPRHKITKRGQNVTFRCDPISEHNRLYWYRQTLGQGPEFLTYFQNEAQLEKSRLLSDRFSAERPKGSFSTLEIQRTEQGDSAMYLCASSSLTGVGWANVLTFGAGSRLTVL.

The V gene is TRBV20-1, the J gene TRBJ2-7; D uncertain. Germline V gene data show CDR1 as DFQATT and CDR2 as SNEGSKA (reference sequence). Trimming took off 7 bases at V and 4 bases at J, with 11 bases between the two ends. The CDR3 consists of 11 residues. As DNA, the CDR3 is TGCAGTGGAAGACGAACTTACGAGCAGTACTTC. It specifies CSGRRTYEQYF.

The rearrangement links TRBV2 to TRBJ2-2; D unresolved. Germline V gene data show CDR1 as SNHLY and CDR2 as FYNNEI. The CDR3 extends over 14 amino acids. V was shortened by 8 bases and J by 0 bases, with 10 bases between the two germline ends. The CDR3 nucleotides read TGTGCCAGCCGGGCTACGTCGAACACCGGGGAGCTGTTTTTT. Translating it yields CASRATSNTGELFF.

The CDR3 here is CSASRDERYTF. Written as DNA, the CDR3 is TGCAGTGCTAGTAGGGACGAGCGCTACACCTTC. The chain combines TRBV20-1 with TRBJ1-2; perhaps TRBD1 as D (5 bases). Deletions cut 3 bases from V and 9 bases from J, with 11 bases between. This CDR3 is 11 amino acids long. CDR1 is DFQATT and CDR2 is SNEGSKA in the germline V gene (reference sequence).

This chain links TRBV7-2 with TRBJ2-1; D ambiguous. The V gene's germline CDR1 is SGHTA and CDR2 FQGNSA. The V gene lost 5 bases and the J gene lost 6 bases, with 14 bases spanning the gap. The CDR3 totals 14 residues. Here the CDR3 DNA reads TGTGCCAGCAGCCCCACCTTCCTAGTCAATGAGCAGTTCTTC. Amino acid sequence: CASSPTFLVNEQFF. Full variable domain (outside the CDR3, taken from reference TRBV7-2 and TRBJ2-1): GAGVSQSPSNKVTEKGKDVELRCDPISGHTALYWYRQSLGQGLEFLIYFQGNSAPDKSGLPSDRFSAERTGGSVSTLTIQRTQQEDSAVYLCASSPTFLVNEQFFGPGTRLTVL.

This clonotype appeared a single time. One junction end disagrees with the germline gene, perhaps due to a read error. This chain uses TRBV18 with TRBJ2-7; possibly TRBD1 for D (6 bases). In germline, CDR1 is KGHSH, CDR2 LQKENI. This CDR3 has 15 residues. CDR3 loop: CASSPPGRGSYEQYF. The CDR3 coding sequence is TGTGCCAGCTCGCCACCCGGCAGGGGCTCCTACGAGCAGTACTTC.

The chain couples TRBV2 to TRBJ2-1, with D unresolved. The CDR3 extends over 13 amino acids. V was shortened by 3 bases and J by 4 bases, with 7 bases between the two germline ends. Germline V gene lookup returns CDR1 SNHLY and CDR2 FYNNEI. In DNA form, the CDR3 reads TGTGCCAGCAGTGATCAGGAGTACAATGAGCAGTTCTTC. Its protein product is CASSDQEYNEQFF.

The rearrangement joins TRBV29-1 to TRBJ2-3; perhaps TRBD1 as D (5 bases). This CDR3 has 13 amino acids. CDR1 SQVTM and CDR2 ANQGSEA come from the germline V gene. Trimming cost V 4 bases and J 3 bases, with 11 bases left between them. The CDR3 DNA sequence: TGCAGCGTTGGAGGCAGGGCAACAGATACGCAGTATTTT. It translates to CSVGGRATDTQYF.

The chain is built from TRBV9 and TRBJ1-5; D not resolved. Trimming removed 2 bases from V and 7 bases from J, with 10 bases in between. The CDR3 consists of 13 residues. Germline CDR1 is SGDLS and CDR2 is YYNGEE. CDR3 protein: CASSVGPMQPQHF. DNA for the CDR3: TGTGCCAGCAGCGTCGGGCCTATGCAGCCCCAGCATTTT.

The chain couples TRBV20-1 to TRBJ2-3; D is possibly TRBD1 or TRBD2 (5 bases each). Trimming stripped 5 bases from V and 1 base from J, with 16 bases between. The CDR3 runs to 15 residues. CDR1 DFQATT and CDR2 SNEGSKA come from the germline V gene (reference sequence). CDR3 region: CSAPGGVVGTDTQYF. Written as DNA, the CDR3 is TGCAGTGCTCCTGGGGGAGTAGTCGGCACAGATACGCAGTATTTT.

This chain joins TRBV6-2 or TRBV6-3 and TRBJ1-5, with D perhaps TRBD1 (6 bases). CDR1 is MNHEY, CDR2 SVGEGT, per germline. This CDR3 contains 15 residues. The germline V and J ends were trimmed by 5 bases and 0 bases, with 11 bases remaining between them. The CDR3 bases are TGTGCCAGCAGTGGCGGACAGTATAGCAATCAGCCCCAGCATTTT. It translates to CASSGGQYSNQPQHF.

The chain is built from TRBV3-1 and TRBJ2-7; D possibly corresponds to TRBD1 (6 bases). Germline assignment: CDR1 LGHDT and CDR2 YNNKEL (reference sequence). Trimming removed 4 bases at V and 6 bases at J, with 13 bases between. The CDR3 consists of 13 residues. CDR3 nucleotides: TGTGCCAGCAGCCCCCAAGTCAGGGGCGAGCAGTACTTC. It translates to CASSPQVRGEQYF.

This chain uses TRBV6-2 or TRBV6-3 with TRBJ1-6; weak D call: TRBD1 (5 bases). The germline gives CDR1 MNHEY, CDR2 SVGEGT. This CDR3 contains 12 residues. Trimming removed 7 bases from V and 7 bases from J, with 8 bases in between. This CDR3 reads CASTKGNSPLHF. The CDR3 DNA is TGTGCCAGCACCAAGGGGAATTCACCCCTCCACTTT.